The 25 T cell receptor beta chains listed next were all sequenced from one sample in a study of regulatory T cells in long-lasting Graves disease. The time point denotes: newly diagnosed GD, antithyroid drugs for less than 3 months. Extracted PBMC RNA gave rise to the TCR library. Building the TCR beta libraries relied on iRepertoire HTBI primers, and CDR3 regions underwent Arm-PCR. Each CDR3 protein is one row after TCRdb ran MiXCR on the multiplex PCR reads. This sample has 350,000 to 550,000 distinct CDR3 sequences, with just under 15% found just once. The same data also went into a second study, on T cells in Graves' hyperthyroidism and ophthalmopathy.

The sample here was peripheral blood mononuclear cells (PBMCs), taken at new diagnosis, from a patient treated with antithyroid drugs. The receptor set was obtained from a young woman with Graves disease.

The genes are TRBV4-1 and TRBJ2-4, with 8 bases aligning to TRBD2. Looked up from germline, CDR1 is MGHRA and CDR2 is YSYEKL. J gave up 6 bases and V 1 base, and 8 bases lay outside the gene matches. CDR3 length equals 16 residues. CDR3 region: CASSQASGYFGNIQYF. As DNA, the CDR3 is TGCGCCAGCAGCCAAGCTAGCGGGTATTTTGGAAACATTCAGTACTTC.

The sample holds many counts of this clonotype. The V and J genes are TRBV2 and TRBJ1-1; unclear D gene. Trimming took off 11 bases at V and 3 bases at J, with 10 bases between the two ends. The CDR3 spans 11 residues. Germline loops: CDR1 SNHLY, CDR2 FYNNEI. CDR3: CAGQRDTEAFF. CDR3 nucleotide sequence: TGTGCCGGCCAAAGGGACACTGAAGCTTTCTTT.

This clonotype showed up just a few times. The final CDR3 position lacks the conserved phenylalanine or tryptophan, pointing to a likely read error. This rearrangement joins TRBV5-1 to TRBJ2-1; unclear D gene. The CDR3 consists of 15 residues. CDR1 is SGHRS, CDR2 YFSETQ, per germline. V dropped 6 bases and J dropped 2 bases, with 15 bases sitting between them. CDR3 DNA sequence: TGCGCCAGCACCCGGGCCGGAGAGGCCTACAATGAGCAGTTCTCC. It codes for CASTRAGEAYNEQFS.

This clonotype has ten or more counts. This chain links TRBV30 with TRBJ1-6; D gene unclear. CDR1 GTSNPN and CDR2 SVGIG come from the germline V gene (reference sequence). This CDR3 is built from 13 residues. V lost 5 bases and J lost 7, with 12 bases in between. CDR3 coding DNA: TGTGCCTGGTCTGACTCCCCAAATTCACCCCTCCACTTT. Protein product: CAWSDSPNSPLHF.

This clonotype was counted between two and nine times. CDR3 sequence reads: CASSLVRSNYEQYF. CDR3 in DNA: TGTGCCAGCAGCTTGGTGCGCAGTAACTACGAGCAGTACTTC. V and J are TRBV5-6 and TRBJ2-7; D unresolved. Germline V gene data show CDR1 as SGHDT and CDR2 as YYEEEE. V lost 0 bases and J lost 3, with 10 bases in between. There are 14 residues in the CDR3.

This clonotype appeared many times. The gene calls are TRBV5-1 and TRBJ2-1; TRBD2 aligns across 11 bases. CDR1 is SGHRS and CDR2 is YFSETQ in the germline V gene. This CDR3 region has 19 residues. V dropped 5 bases and J dropped 8; count of bases not matched to a gene: 21. CDR3 DNA: TGCGCCAGCAGGACGGGTCGTACGGGACTAGCGGCAACTGGGGATGAGCAGTTCTTC. It is translated as CASRTGRTGLAATGDEQFF.

V gene TRBV6-5 combines with J gene TRBJ1-5; D unclear. Germline CDR1 and CDR2: MNHEY and SVGAGI. This CDR3 contains 15 residues. V was pared by 0 bases and J by 0 bases, with 6 bases between. The CDR3 loop reads CASSYSTISNQPQHF. In nucleotides, the CDR3 is TGTGCCAGCAGTTACTCCACGATTAGCAATCAGCCCCAGCATTTT.

With respect to this clonotype: It differs at one base from a far larger clone, so likely a read error. This chain links TRBV6-1 with TRBJ1-1; 9 bases match TRBD1. CDR1 and CDR2 from the germline V gene are MNHNS and SASEGT. The CDR3 totals 15 residues. V lost 8 bases and J lost 5; bases outside the gene matches: 12. CDR3 residues: CASGEIQGARTEAFF. The DNA of the CDR3 is TGTGCCAGCGGCGAAATACAGGGGGCACGGACTGAAGCTTTCTTT.

The rearrangement uses TRBV20-1 and TRBJ1-5, with D uncertain. Trimming cost V 3 bases and J 0 bases, with 6 bases left between them. This CDR3 is built from 13 residues. Germline-derived CDR1 and CDR2 are DFQATT and SNEGSKA (reference sequence). As DNA, the CDR3 is TGCAGTGCTAGTTCTGTTAGCAATCAGCCCCAGCATTTT. This encodes CSASSVSNQPQHF.

This clonotype came up many times. The genes are TRBV20-1 and TRBJ2-7; 9 bases fit TRBD2. The CDR3 loop spans 13 amino acids. The V and J ends lost 6 bases and 2 bases, in that order; junction bases with no gene match: 5. Germline V lookup: CDR1 DFQATT, CDR2 SNEGSKA (reference sequence). The CDR3 is CSAGGRAPYEQYF. The DNA of the CDR3 is TGCAGTGCAGGCGGGAGGGCCCCCTACGAGCAGTACTTC.

This clonotype has a count of ten or more. V is TRBV30 and J is TRBJ1-2, with unresolved D. Deletions cut 3 bases from V and 3 bases from J, with 14 bases between. Germline CDR1 reads GTSNPN; CDR2 reads SVGIG (reference sequence). The CDR3 consists of 14 residues. The CDR3 DNA reads as TGTGCCTGGAGGCCGTCATTGGCCTACTATGGCTACACCTTC. Its translation is CAWRPSLAYYGYTF.

At least ten counts were recorded for this clonotype. The chain couples TRBV7-8 to TRBJ2-1, with D tentatively TRBD2 (6 bases). CDR3 size: 16 residues. The V end was cut by 5 bases, the J end by 2 bases, with 16 bases between. Germline V lookup: CDR1 SGHVS, CDR2 FQNEAQ. CDR3 protein: CASSLGRSGPYNEQFF. CDR3 nucleotides: TGTGCCAGCAGCCTGGGGCGGAGCGGGCCCTACAATGAGCAGTTCTTC. The full variable domain, with the rest looked up from reference TRBV7-8 and TRBJ2-1, is GAGVSQSPRYKVAKRGQDVALRCDPISGHVSLFWYQQALGQGPEFLTYFQNEAQLDKSGLPSDRFFAERPEGSVSTLKIQRTQQEDSAVYLCASSLGRSGPYNEQFFGPGTRLTVL.

This clonotype was counted ten times or more. The chain recombines TRBV6-4 with TRBJ2-2; TRBD2 aligns across 8 bases. Germline loops: CDR1 MRHNA, CDR2 SNTAGT. CDR3 length equals 15 residues. Trimming removed 3 bases from V and 4 bases from J; junction bases left unmatched: 4. The CDR3 reads CASSELAGGTGELFF. Here the CDR3 DNA reads TGTGCCAGCAGTGAGCTAGCGGGCGGCACCGGGGAGCTGTTTTTT.

At least ten counts were recorded for this clonotype. This chain connects TRBV2 to TRBJ1-1, with no clear D. The germline V and J ends were trimmed by 3 bases and 4 bases, with 9 bases remaining between them. Per the germline V gene, CDR1 is SNHLY and CDR2 is FYNNEI. This CDR3 spans 13 amino acids. This chain's CDR3 is CASSDSGGTEAFF. The CDR3, as DNA: TGTGCCAGCAGTGATTCGGGTGGCACTGAAGCTTTCTTT.

This clonotype was detected many times. The genes are TRBV30 and TRBJ2-7; possible D gene TRBD2, 6 bases. The V and J ends lost 0 bases and 4 bases respectively, with 10 bases between them. The CDR3 runs to 13 residues. Germline V gene data show CDR1 as GTSNPN and CDR2 as SVGIG (reference sequence). The CDR3: CAWSVSEGYEQYF. The CDR3 coding sequence is TGTGCCTGGAGTGTATCGGAGGGTTACGAGCAGTACTTC.

This clonotype was picked up many times. The rearrangement joins TRBV27 to TRBJ2-7, with D unresolved. Germline CDR1 and CDR2: MNHEY and SMNVEV (reference sequence). There are 11 residues in the CDR3. V gave up 4 bases and J gave up 6 bases, with 7 bases separating them. The CDR3 nucleotides read TGTGCCAGCAGTTCCGCCCTCGAGCAGTACTTC. Translated, it gives CASSSALEQYF.

This clonotype was observed many times. The CDR3 DNA is TGTGCCAGCAGAGTATACAATGAGCAGTTCTTC. This codes for CASRVYNEQFF. The chain combines TRBV12-3 or TRBV12-4 with TRBJ2-1; D not certain. The CDR3 covers 11 residues. Trimming shortened V by 6 bases and J by 4 bases, and 4 bases separated the two germline ends.

This clonotype was seen repeatedly, ten times or more. The J gene is TRBJ1-1, the V gene TRBV4-1, with D perhaps matching TRBD1 (6 bases). The CDR3 consists of 15 residues. The germline gives CDR1 MGHRA, CDR2 YSYEKL. Trimming stripped 3 bases from V and 2 bases from J, with 13 bases between. CDR3 region: CASSQRRRGNTEAFF. CDR3 coding DNA: TGCGCCAGCAGCCAGAGGCGCAGGGGCAACACTGAAGCTTTCTTT.

This clonotype was counted at least ten times. This chain links TRBV27 with TRBJ1-5; D is possibly TRBD1 (5 bases). This CDR3 has 16 amino acids. The germline V gene has CDR1 MNHEY and CDR2 SMNVEV (reference sequence). V dropped 5 bases and J dropped 2 bases, with 16 bases sitting between them. The chain's CDR3 is CASSPRSGAGNQPQHF. In nucleotides, the CDR3 is TGTGCCAGCAGTCCCCGGAGTGGGGCGGGCAATCAGCCCCAGCATTTT.

At least ten counts were recorded for this clonotype. The rearrangement joins TRBV7-2 to TRBJ2-1; D remains unclear. CDR1 is SGHTA, CDR2 FQGNSA, per germline. The CDR3 runs to 15 residues. The V and J ends lost 7 bases and 8 bases respectively, with 21 bases between them. In nucleotides, the CDR3 is TGTGCCAGCACCCCTAGAACGGGCCGGTCGGATGAGCAGTTCTTC. It encodes CASTPRTGRSDEQFF.

This clonotype has at least ten counts. The chain is built from TRBV30 and TRBJ1-5, with D tentatively TRBD1 (6 bases). The CDR3 runs to 13 residues. CDR1 is GTSNPN, CDR2 SVGIG, per germline (reference sequence). Trimming pared 2 bases from V and 5 bases from J, leaving 10 bases between. The CDR3 nucleotides read TGTGCCTGGAGTCTACAGGGCGATCAGCCCCAGCATTTT. It encodes CAWSLQGDQPQHF.

This clonotype was observed many times. This chain connects TRBV5-1 to TRBJ2-2; unclear D gene. V was cut by 5 bases and J by 1 base, with 3 bases left in between. The germline V gene has CDR1 SGHRS and CDR2 YFSETQ. This CDR3 region has 12 residues. CDR3 sequence reads: CASRQNTGELFF. DNA of the CDR3: TGCGCCAGCAGACAGAACACCGGGGAGCTGTTTTTT.

This clonotype was counted ten times or more. This chain uses TRBV28 with TRBJ1-6; 10 nucleotides align to TRBD1. CDR1 and CDR2 (germline): MDHEN, SYDVKM. The CDR3 length is 14 residues. The V segment lost 5 bases and the J segment 9 bases; nucleotides outside the gene matches: 4. CDR3 sequence (DNA): TGTGCCAGCAGTCCCGGGACAGGGGTTTCACCCCTCCACTTT. Amino acids: CASSPGTGVSPLHF.

The genes are TRBV2 and TRBJ1-3; tentatively, D is TRBD1 (5 bases). This CDR3 comprises 15 residues. CDR1 and CDR2 (germline): SNHLY, FYNNEI. V dropped 6 bases and J dropped 2 bases, with 14 bases sitting between them. The CDR3 here is CASRASGDPGNTIYF. The CDR3 DNA sequence: TGTGCCAGCAGAGCTAGTGGGGACCCTGGAAACACCATATATTTT.

The sample holds many counts of this clonotype. The rearrangement joins TRBV11-1 to TRBJ2-4; the D is unclear. V was trimmed by 5 bases and J by 8 bases, leaving 13 bases between them. Germline V gene lookup returns CDR1 SGHAT and CDR2 FQDESV (reference sequence). The CDR3 covers 13 residues. This CDR3 reads CASSKYRSDIQYF. CDR3 DNA sequence: TGTGCCAGCAGCAAGTATAGGTCGGACATTCAGTACTTC.